A single sample gave rise to the 15 T cell receptor beta chains below, sequenced in a study of blood T cell repertoires in COVID-19. Sequencing used immunoSEQ multiplex PCR; TCRdb keeps in-frame clones, though not all of them. The sample holds some 380,000 clones, around 84% seen once. Sequencing was carried out using peripheral blood. These receptors came from a human donor with acute or convalescent COVID-19. The donor label of this sample is uncertain.

The chain joins TRBV5-1 to TRBJ2-7; 14 bases match TRBD2. CDR1 SGHRS and CDR2 YFSETQ come from the germline V gene. V lost 8 bases to trimming and J lost 2 bases; unmatched junction nucleotides: 6. CDR3 length: 15 residues. The CDR3 reads CASRTSGGSTYEQYF. CDR3 nucleotides: TGCGCCAGTAGGACTAGCGGGGGGTCTACCTACGAGCAGTACTTC.

This clone was seen once. The V gene is TRBV3-1 (or the pseudogene TRBV3-2), the J gene TRBJ2-7; a weak D match, TRBD2 (5 bases). CDR3 size: 14 residues. V dropped 0 bases and J dropped 8 bases, with 14 bases sitting between them. CDR1 LGHDT and CDR2 YNNKEL come from the germline V gene (reference sequence). CDR3: CASSQESAPGKQYF. The CDR3, as DNA: TGTGCCAGCAGCCAAGAGAGTGCCCCCGGGAAGCAGTACTTC.

This rearrangement joins TRBV7-9 to TRBJ2-1, with D perhaps TRBD2 (5 bases). Germline CDR1 and CDR2: SEHNR and FQNEAQ (reference sequence). CDR3 length: 13 amino acids. The germline V and J ends were trimmed by 2 bases and 6 bases, with 8 bases remaining between them. The CDR3 DNA sequence: TGTGCCAGCAGCTTAAAAAGCGGCAATGAGCAGTTCTTC. Translation gives CASSLKSGNEQFF.

CDR3 nucleotide sequence: TGTGCCAGCAGTGATTACGCAGGGGGCTATGGCTACACCTTC. It specifies CASSDYAGGYGYTF. This rearrangement joins TRBV6-4 to TRBJ1-2; 7 nucleotides align to TRBD1. The CDR3 length is 14 residues. Germline V gene sequence: CDR1 MRHNA, CDR2 SNTAGT. Losses at the gene ends were 3 bases for V and 4 bases for J; bases not matched to a gene: 5.

The chain links TRBV19 to TRBJ1-1, with TRBD1 matching 8 bases. Germline V CDR1 and CDR2: LNHDA, SQIVND (reference sequence). The CDR3 covers 20 residues. With V trimmed by 3 bases and J by 4 bases, 22 bases remained unmatched. The DNA for the CDR3 is TGTGCCAGTAGTATCGCGGACAGGGTACGTGACAACGGGCTCCTCACTGAAGCTTTCTTT. Encoded protein: CASSIADRVRDNGLLTEAFF.

This chain uses TRBV11-1 with TRBJ2-7, with 8 nucleotides matching TRBD1. V was clipped by 1 base and J by 5 bases; unmatched bases: 4. There are 14 residues in the CDR3. Germline V gene sequence: CDR1 SGHAT, CDR2 FQDESV (reference sequence). The CDR3 coding sequence is TGTGCCAGCAGCTTAGGGACAGGGCTACACGAGCAGTACTTC. It codes for CASSLGTGLHEQYF.

Written as DNA, the CDR3 is TGCGCCAGCAGTCTGAACCAGGCAGATACGCAGTATTTT. Encoded protein: CASSLNQADTQYF. This chain links TRBV5-1 with TRBJ2-3, with D hard to call. Germline V lookup: CDR1 SGHRS, CDR2 YFSETQ. The CDR3 consists of 13 residues. Trimming took 5 bases from V and 4 from J, leaving 11 bases between them.

This clone was seen only a few times. This sequence joins TRBV19 and TRBJ1-3; D unclear. The V and J ends lost 10 bases and 0 bases respectively, with 13 bases between them. This CDR3 has 14 amino acids. The germline CDR1 and CDR2 sequences are LNHDA and SQIVND (reference sequence). CDR3 sequence: CATSTGSSGNTIYF. DNA of the CDR3: TGTGCCACCTCCACGGGAAGCTCTGGAAACACCATATATTTT.

The chain couples TRBV6-5 to TRBJ1-5, with 7 nucleotides matching TRBD1. This CDR3 spans 15 amino acids. J gave up 0 bases and V 5 bases, and 4 bases lay outside the gene matches. Germline-derived CDR1 and CDR2 are MNHEY and SVGAGI. DNA for the CDR3: TGTGCCAGCAGTCTATCAGGGGGTAGCAATCAGCCCCAGCATTTT. This translates into CASSLSGGSNQPQHF.

This clone has a count of ten or more. The rearrangement links TRBV21-1 to TRBJ2-7; the table's TRBD2 call for D was not verified on the DNA. TRBV21-1 is assigned pseudogene status. The CDR3 contains 13 residues. CDR3 sequence (DNA): TGTGCCAGCAGCAAAGGTAGAGGTGAAGAGCAGTACTTC. Its translation is CASSKGRGEEQYF.

The DNA of the CDR3 is TGTGCAAGTCGCTTAGCGGGGCAACGAGACTCTAGCAATCAGCCCCAGCATTTT. Encoded protein: CASRLAGQRDSSNQPQHF. J is TRBJ1-5 and V is TRBV12-2; the table's D call of TRBD1 was not tested on the DNA. TRBV12-2 is recorded as a pseudogene. The CDR3 loop spans 18 amino acids.

This clone has just one count. The CDR3 spells CAWTLPGGRGQPQHF. The CDR3 coding sequence is TGTGCCTGGACCCTCCCAGGGGGACGCGGTCAGCCCCAGCATTTT. The V gene is TRBV30, the J gene TRBJ1-5; 7 bases are shared with TRBD1. Germline V gives CDR1 GTSNPN, CDR2 SVGIG (reference sequence). V was clipped by 4 bases and J by 6 bases; unmatched bases: 12. The CDR3 spans 15 residues.

The CDR3 region has the DNA TGTGCCAGCAGTTCACCGGACAGTACTAATGAAAAACTGTTTTTT. Translation: CASSSPDSTNEKLFF. This rearrangement joins TRBV28 to TRBJ1-4, with D perhaps matching TRBD1 (6 bases). Per the germline V gene, CDR1 is MDHEN and CDR2 is SYDVKM. Trimming pared 4 bases from V and 2 bases from J, leaving 11 bases between. The CDR3 sequence is 15 residues long.

The sample holds one count of this clone. This chain uses TRBV30 with TRBJ2-1; D ambiguous. V lost 5 bases, J lost 0 bases, and 11 bases lay in between. The germline V gene has CDR1 GTSNPN and CDR2 SVGIG (reference sequence). The CDR3 has 14 residues. Written as DNA, the CDR3 is TGTGCCTGGGTGAGGTCCTACTCCTACAATGAGCAGTTCTTC. Encoded protein: CAWVRSYSYNEQFF.

The gene calls are TRBV28 and TRBJ1-6; 7 bases are a match to TRBD1. J gave up 13 bases and V 5 bases, and 17 bases lay outside the gene matches. The germline gives CDR1 MDHEN, CDR2 SYDVKM. The CDR3 sequence is 16 residues long. CDR3 nucleotide sequence: TGTGCCAGCAGTCTCATCCTCGACAGGGTGCCCCTCCCCCTCCACTTT. Translated: CASSLILDRVPLPLHF.